This entry lists 5 T cell receptor beta chains sequenced from one sample in a study of long-term antiretroviral therapy in people with HIV. Version v3.0 of the immunoSEQ assay ran at survey level. Clones were sequenced by immunoSEQ multiplex PCR, and TCRdb holds only the in-frame ones, with some missing. Among around 25,000 clones, 80% to 90% were seen once, and the ten largest hold 5% to 6%. The sequencing here drew on unsorted PBMCs, taken about 4.3 years after starting antiretroviral therapy. The receptors here all came from a man aged 25 to 40 with HIV.

V gene TRBV7-2 combines with J gene TRBJ2-2, with 7 bases matching TRBD2. Germline V gives CDR1 SGHTA, CDR2 FQGNSA. CDR3 length: 16 amino acids. Trimming removed 3 bases from V and 5 bases from J; junction bases left unmatched: 9. CDR3 bases: TGTGCCAGCAGCTTTTCCGCGGGGGTACTGACCGGGGAGCTGTTTTTT. It is translated as CASSFSAGVLTGELFF.

The chain has TRBV6-6 and TRBJ1-2, with 8 bases aligning to TRBD1. In germline, CDR1 is MNHNY, CDR2 SVGAGI (reference sequence). V was pared by 7 bases and J by 8 bases, with 9 bases of the junction left unmatched. This CDR3 region has 13 residues. The CDR3 spells CASTDRGLIGYTF. The DNA for the CDR3 is TGTGCCAGCACCGACAGGGGACTAATAGGCTACACCTTC.

This CDR3 is CASSRVAGANTGELFF. As DNA, the CDR3 is TGTGCCAGTAGTAGAGTAGCGGGAGCGAACACCGGGGAGCTGTTTTTT. The chain uses TRBV19 and TRBJ2-2, with 9 bases identical to TRBD2. This CDR3 is built from 16 residues. The germline V gene encodes CDR1 LNHDA and CDR2 SQIVND (reference sequence). V trimming: 4 bases; J trimming: 0 bases; junction bases outside the gene matches: 3.

This clone occurred a few times. The chain has TRBV5-1 and TRBJ2-7; possible D gene TRBD1, 5 bases. The CDR3 length is 13 residues. Deletions cut 4 bases from V and 3 bases from J, with 11 bases between. CDR1 is SGHRS and CDR2 is YFSETQ in the germline V gene. The CDR3 reads CASSQTGYYEQYF. The CDR3 coding sequence is TGCGCCAGCAGCCAAACAGGATACTACGAGCAGTACTTC.

The chain carries TRBV10-3 and TRBJ1-2; 8 bases align to TRBD1. The CDR3 extends over 13 amino acids. The V gene end was trimmed by 8 bases and the J gene end by 3 bases; junction bases not matched to a gene: 5. Germline V gives CDR1 ENHRY, CDR2 SYGVKD. The CDR3 loop is CAIAQGADYGYTF. The CDR3 nucleotides read TGTGCCATCGCGCAGGGGGCCGACTATGGCTACACCTTC.